This T cell receptor (beta chain) was identified in a study of radiotherapy plus CTLA-4 blockade in lung cancer. Per germline, CDR1 MDHEN and CDR2 SYDVKM. V was trimmed by 11 bases and J by 8 bases, leaving 12 bases between them. The CDR3 contains 10 residues. TCRdb's copy holds only in-frame clones and misses some; the assay was immunoSEQ multiplex PCR. This sample has some 66,000 clones; around 81% occur once, and the top ten carry about 4.3%. Sample: peripheral blood, taken from a patient treated with radiotherapy plus ipilimumab. This receptor was obtained from a human donor with non-small cell lung cancer who had a partial response to radiotherapy plus ipilimumab. V and J are TRBV28 and TRBJ1-1, with D unresolved. In DNA, the CDR3 is TGTGCCTCGAAGAGGCAGGAAGCTTTCTTT. This translates into CASKRQEAFF.